A single sample gave rise to the 6 T cell receptor beta chains below, sequenced in a study of beta chain features in type 1 diabetes listed by TCRdb under 2018. Points the paper makes about the study in general: A moderate but significant shortening of TCRB CDR3 length was observed in type 1 diabetes patients in all four CD4+ subsets.

Libraries were constructed by the immunoSEQ multiplex PCR assay. The entire amount of isolated RNA was reverse transcribed using the High Capacity cDNA Reverse Transcription Kit, so the sequenced TCRB transcripts were expressed ones. TCRdb obtained this table from immuneACCESS and retained in-frame rearrangements with V and J assigned. These tables miss some clones; where compared with another copy, unresolved V genes account for less than half of the shortfall, and the remainder is unexplained. Counted in this sample were 330,000 or so clones; roughly 13% of them appeared once. The top ten clones comprise about 0.01% of the sample. These receptors have no known antigen. The sample comprised naive CD4+ T cells from blood. The label giving this sample's cell subset or site can be read as: true naive CD4+ T cells. These receptors were obtained from a woman younger than 30 with type 1 diabetes.

This clone occurred a few times. V is TRBV5-4 and J is TRBJ2-7; D ambiguous. The CDR3 runs 11 residues. The V gene lost 7 bases and the J gene lost 0 bases, with 5 bases spanning the gap. Germline V gene sequence: CDR1 SGHNT, CDR2 YYREEE (reference sequence). Here the CDR3 DNA reads TGTGCCAGCGGTAGCTCCTACGAGCAGTACTTC. Its protein is CASGSSYEQYF.

The chain recombines TRBV18 with TRBJ2-5; 12 bases match TRBD1. Germline lookup yields CDR1 KGHSH and CDR2 LQKENI. CDR3 size: 16 residues. Unmatched junction bases numbered 4, after V lost 1 base and J lost 4 bases. The CDR3 here is CASSPLPGQGAETQYF. CDR3 nucleotide sequence: TGTGCCAGCTCACCACTTCCGGGACAGGGGGCAGAGACCCAGTACTTC.

The chain uses TRBV18 and TRBJ2-7, with TRBD1 matching 7 bases. In germline, CDR1 is KGHSH, CDR2 LQKENI. Unmatched junction bases numbered 10, after V lost 3 bases and J lost 5 bases. The CDR3 extends over 15 amino acids. The CDR3 loop reads CASSPGQATVDEQYF. The CDR3, as DNA: TGTGCCAGCTCACCCGGACAGGCGACCGTTGACGAGCAGTACTTC.

The gene calls are TRBV4-3 and TRBJ2-2; D remains ambiguous. From germline, CDR1 is LGHNA and CDR2 YSLEER. V was pared by 2 bases and J by 6 bases, with 10 bases between. There are 14 residues in the CDR3. In nucleotides, the CDR3 is TGCGCCAGCAGCCAAACAGCTGCCCCCGGGGAGCTGTTTTTT. Translated: CASSQTAAPGELFF.

V and J are TRBV11-3 and TRBJ2-1; the match to TRBD2 covers 8 bases. This CDR3 has 14 residues. The germline CDR1 and CDR2 sequences are SGHNT and YENEEA. J was trimmed by 10 bases and V by 0 bases; bases with no gene match: 5. CDR3 sequence (DNA): TGTGCCAGCAGCTTAGATGCGGGGGGCAGGGAGCAGTTCTTC. Amino acid sequence: CASSLDAGGREQFF.

This clone was counted between two and nine times. V and J are TRBV4-1 and TRBJ2-7; TRBD1 matches at 10 bases. V shed 1 base and J 4 bases; nucleotides not matched to a gene: 7. The CDR3 is 16 residues long. Germline CDR1 is MGHRA and CDR2 is YSYEKL. CDR3 bases: TGCGCCAGCAGCCAAGTACCGACAGGGGGCTTATACGAGCAGTACTTC. It translates to CASSQVPTGGLYEQYF.